Described below is a single T cell receptor (beta chain) sequence and its context. No cognate antigen has been identified for it. Nothing much larger sits one base from this clone, and base qualities are not available. The germline V gene provides CDR1 SGHRS and CDR2 YFSETQ. V trim: 4 bases; J trim: 0 bases; unmatched bases: 3. The CDR3 sequence holds 16 residues, the cysteine and phenylalanine included. Only the CDR3 portion is preserved as DNA: 48 bases, with reading frame beginning at the first base. Ficoll-Paque density gradient centrifugation was used to isolate PBMCs. This record belongs to a study of T-cell memory formation after mild COVID-19 (dated by TCRdb to about 2021). About the full investigation: TCR sequence clusters from the two donors were found to be largely donor specific. The cohort was made up of two young adult volunteers, one female and one male, who were previously healthy. Longitudinal TCRalpha and TCRbeta repertoire sequencing tracked T-cell clones expanding and contracting after mild COVID-19 in a couple of donors. Paper-wide results and their limitations: Some responding clones were detected in pre-infection memory, which suggested that pre-existing cross-reactive memory T cells had joined the SARS-CoV-2 response. Contracting CD4+ clones turned up mainly in the CM and EM memory subsets, whereas EMRA was where CD8+ clones were enriched. Clones that contracted from day 15 to 85 showed balanced CD4/CD8 phenotypes, whereas a second wave of clones that expanded from day 15 to 37 leaned towards CD4+. The second-wave clones that peaked on day 37 were not confirmed to be SARS-CoV-2 specific. Only two mild cases were covered in the study, and larger cohorts including severe cases with pre-infection samples were considered necessary.

TCRdb names Illumina NovaSeq 6000 as the instrument used. TCRalpha and TCRbeta cDNA libraries were constructed by 5'RACE with constant-segment primers, with sample barcodes and unique molecular identifiers being introduced. RNA was extracted from every sample with Trizol reagent. The libraries were amplified in two PCR steps, and the second step added a second sample barcode and Illumina TruSeq adapters. Libraries were sequenced on an Illumina NovaSeq with 2 x 150 bp paired-end reads. In the source study's methods: Reads were demultiplexed and collapsed into UMI-guided consensus sequences with migec v1.2.7. Using mixcr v2.1.11, the UMI consensuses were aligned to TRA and TRB V and J templates and assembled into clonotypes. A clonotype was counted as expanded or contracted only if both edgeR and NoisET called the change significant, with noise models trained on biological replicates. For edgeR calls, the thresholds were a false discovery rate-adjusted p below 0.01 and a log2 fold-change of 1. As an exploratory analysis of dynamics, max-normalized trajectories of the 1000 most abundant clonotypes were examined by PCA with hierarchical clustering. Separately sequenced CD4+ and CD8+ repertoires were used to assign a CD4 or CD8 phenotype to each responding clone. TCRdb reanalyzed the raw reads on its own, using fastp at Q25 for trimming and MiXCR for clone calling, and kept in-frame beta chains. Records with the same CDR3 protein are collapsed into one entry carrying the most frequent genes and DNA. Clone size and V and J calls follow TCRdb, not the original study. This sample holds fewer than 450,000 distinct CDR3 sequences; 20% to 25% were observed only once. The ten biggest clones cover around 9% of the sample.

The rearrangement joined TRBV5-1 to TRBJ2-5, and TRBD2 aligns with 13 junction nucleotides. The specimen was PBMCs or a T cell subset sorted from them (not recorded which). The sequence came from an adult woman who had mild COVID-19 (a few samples of this study predate the infection). The sample titles of this study are shuffled in the database, so cell type and time point are left out; the donor was told from shared clones. The DNA sequence follows: TGCGCCAGCAGCCTGGGGACTAGCGGGGACCAAGAGACCCAGTACTTC. This encodes CASSLGTSGDQETQYF.